This TCR beta chain was profiled in a study of response to subunit inactivated influenza vaccine. Study-level points and caveats: Authors suggested seasonal influenza vaccinations each recruit few new T cells.

With V trimmed by 3 bases and J by 0 bases, 11 bases remained unmatched. There are 17 residues in the CDR3. This clonotype was detected a few times. The antigen remains unidentified. TCRdb redid the calling of the RT-PCR reads with MiXCR, one entry per CDR3 protein. Of fewer than 800,000 distinct CDR3 sequences in the sample, around 16% were seen once. The V gene is TRBV12-3 or TRBV12-4, the J gene TRBJ2-7; 7 nucleotides match TRBD1. This TCR came from a man aged 45-65 years who received an inactivated influenza vaccine. The input for sequencing was PBMCs from blood, taken roughly 13 days after vaccination. Here the CDR3 reads CASSLAAIRDSSYEQYF. The CDR3 coding sequence is TGTGCCAGCAGTTTGGCAGCAATCCGGGACAGCTCCTACGAGCAGTACTTC.